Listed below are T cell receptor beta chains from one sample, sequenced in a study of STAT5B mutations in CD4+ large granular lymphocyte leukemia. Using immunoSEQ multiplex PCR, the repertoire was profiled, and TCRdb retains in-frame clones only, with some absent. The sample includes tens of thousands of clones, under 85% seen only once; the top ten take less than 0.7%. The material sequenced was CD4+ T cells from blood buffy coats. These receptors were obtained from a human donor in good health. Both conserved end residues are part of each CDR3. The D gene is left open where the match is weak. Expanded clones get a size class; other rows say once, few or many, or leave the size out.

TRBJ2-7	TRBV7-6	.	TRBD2	TGTGCCAGCAGCTTAGGGGCGGGAGACTACGAGCAGTACTTC	CASSLGAGDYEQYF
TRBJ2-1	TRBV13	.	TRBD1	TGTGCCAGCAGCTTGGGACAGCGCTCCTACAATGAGCAGTTCTTC	CASSLGQRSYNEQFF
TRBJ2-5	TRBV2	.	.	TGTGCCAGCAGTGTCTCAACTGAATCCCAGTACTTC	CASSVSTESQYF
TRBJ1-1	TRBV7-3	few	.	TGTGCCAGCAGCCGGGGTATGAACACTGAAGCTTTCTTT	CASSRGMNTEAFF
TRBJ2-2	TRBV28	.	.	TGTGCCAGCAGGCGCACCGGGGAGCTGTTTTTT	CASRRTGELFF
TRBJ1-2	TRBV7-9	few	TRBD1	TGTGCCAGCAGCGCCTCAGGGGGCGCGATCTATGGCTACACCTTC	CASSASGGAIYGYTF
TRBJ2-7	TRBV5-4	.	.	TGTGCCAGCAGCCCCCGGGGGCAATCCTACGAGCAGTACTTC	CASSPRGQSYEQYF
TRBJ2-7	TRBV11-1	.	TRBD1	TGTGCCAGCAGCTTCCCCGGGACAGGGGGCTACGAGCAGTACTTC	CASSFPGTGGYEQYF
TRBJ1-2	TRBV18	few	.	TGTGCCAGCTCACCAAGTAGGCAAGCGGTTTATGGCTACACCTTC	CASSPSRQAVYGYTF
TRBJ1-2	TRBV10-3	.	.	TGTGCCATCAGTGAAGAGGCAACGGCCTATGGCTACACCTTC	CAISEEATAYGYTF
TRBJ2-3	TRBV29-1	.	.	TGCAGCGTCGGGATCGTGGACGGAGATACGCAGTATTTT	CSVGIVDGDTQYF
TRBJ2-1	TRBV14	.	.	TGTGCCAGCAGCCGGGCAGGCGCTTACAATGAGCAGTTCTTC	CASSRAGAYNEQFF
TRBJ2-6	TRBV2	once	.	TGTGCCAGCAGAAACTTACTCCGACATTTCAGCTCTGGGGCCAACGTCCTGACTTTC	CASRNLLRHFSSGANVLTF
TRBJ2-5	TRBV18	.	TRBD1	TGTGCCAGCTCACCCCTAAGACAGGGGGCCCAAGAGACCCAGTACTTC	CASSPLRQGAQETQYF
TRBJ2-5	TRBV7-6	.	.	TGTGCCAGCAGCTTAGAGGGACCCCCGGGGGAGACCCAGTACTTC	CASSLEGPPGETQYF
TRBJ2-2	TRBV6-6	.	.	TGTGCCAGCAGACGTCACGGGACCGAGTCCACCGGGGAGCTGTTTTTT	CASRRHGTESTGELFF
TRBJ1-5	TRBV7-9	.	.	TGTGCCAGCAGCTCGAGAGTAGATAATCAGCCCCAGCATTTT	CASSSRVDNQPQHF
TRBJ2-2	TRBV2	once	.	TGTGCCAGCAGGCCGGGCCTCGGAACCGGGGAGCTGTTTTTT	CASRPGLGTGELFF
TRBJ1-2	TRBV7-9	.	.	TGTGCCAGCAGCTTACGGGACTACTATGGCTACACCTTC	CASSLRDYYGYTF
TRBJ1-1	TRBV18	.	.	TGTGCCAGCTCACCGGCCGCGGGGGACGACACTGAAGCTTTCTTT	CASSPAAGDDTEAFF
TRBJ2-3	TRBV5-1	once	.	TGCGCCAGCAGCTTGGTCTCTAGCACACTGGGGGCAGATACGCAGTATTTT	CASSLVSSTLGADTQYF
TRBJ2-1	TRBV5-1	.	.	TGCGCCAGCAGCTTGCAGGGAGCGCCTTCGGCCGGTGAGCAGTTCTTC	CASSLQGAPSAGEQFF
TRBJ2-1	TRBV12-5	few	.	TGTGCTAGTGGTCGGACGATCAATGAGCAGTTCTTC	CASGRTINEQFF
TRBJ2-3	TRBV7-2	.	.	TGTGCCAGCAGCCCCGACAGTGGAGCAGATACGCAGTATTTT	CASSPDSGADTQYF
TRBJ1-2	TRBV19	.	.	TGTGCCAGTAGTCCACGCCGGAGCTATGGCTACACCTTC	CASSPRRSYGYTF
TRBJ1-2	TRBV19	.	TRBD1	TGTGCCAGTAGGCACCAGGGGGCGAGTGGCTACACCTTC	CASRHQGASGYTF
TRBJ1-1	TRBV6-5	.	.	TGTGCCAGCAGGTTACTTCCGGGGTATTACACTGAAGCTTTCTTT	CASRLLPGYYTEAFF
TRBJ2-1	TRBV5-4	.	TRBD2	TGTGCCAGCAGCCCCCGAGCAGGGGGTAGCGGGAGACTCAATGAGCAGTTCTTC	CASSPRAGGSGRLNEQFF
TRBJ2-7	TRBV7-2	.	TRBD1	TGTGCCAGCAGCTCCCGGGACAGGGGCCACGAGCAGTACTTC	CASSSRDRGHEQYF
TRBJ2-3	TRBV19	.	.	TGTGCCAGTAGTATGGGCCAGTCTAGCACAGATACGCAGTATTTT	CASSMGQSSTDTQYF
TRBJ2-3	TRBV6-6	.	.	TGTGCCAGCAGTCCCACGCTCAGCACAGATACGCAGTATTTT	CASSPTLSTDTQYF
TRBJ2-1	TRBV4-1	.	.	TGCGCCAGCAGCCGTTCCAGGACTGTCTACAATGAGCAGTTCTTC	CASSRSRTVYNEQFF
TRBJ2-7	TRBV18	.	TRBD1	TGTGCCAGCTCCCCTCGGAGACAGGGAACCACCTACGAGCAGTACTTC	CASSPRRQGTTYEQYF
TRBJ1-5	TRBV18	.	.	TGTGCCAGCTCACCCGAAGTTGGGGGTAACAATCAGCCCCAGCATTTT	CASSPEVGGNNQPQHF
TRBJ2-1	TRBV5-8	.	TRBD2	TGTGCCAGCAGCTTGGCCTCCGGACTAGCGACGGGCAATGAGCAGTTCTTC	CASSLASGLATGNEQFF
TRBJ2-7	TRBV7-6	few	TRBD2	TGTGCCAGCAGCTTAGAATCTGAGGGGACTAGAGCAGGGCAGTACTTC	CASSLESEGTRAGQYF
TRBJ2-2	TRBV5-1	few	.	TGCGCCAGCAGCCCCGGTCAGGTACCCAACACCGGGGAGCTGTTTTTT	CASSPGQVPNTGELFF
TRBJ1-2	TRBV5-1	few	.	TGCGCCAGCAGCTTGGGGAGGACCGCTAACTATGGCTACACCTTC	CASSLGRTANYGYTF
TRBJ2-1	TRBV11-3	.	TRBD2	TGTGCCAGCAGCTTAGAGGCGGGAGGCTCCTACAATGAGCAGTTCTTC	CASSLEAGGSYNEQFF
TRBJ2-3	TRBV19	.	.	TGTGCCAGTAGTATTGGTGAAAATACGCAGTATTTT	CASSIGENTQYF
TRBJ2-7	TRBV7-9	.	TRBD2	TGTGCCAGCAGCTTAACAGCGGGAGGGCCCCGCGAGCAGTACTTC	CASSLTAGGPREQYF
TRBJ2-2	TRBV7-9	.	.	TGTGCCATCAGGGGACTATCGGGCACCGGGGAGCTGTTTTTT	CAIRGLSGTGELFF
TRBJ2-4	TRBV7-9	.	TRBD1	TGTGCCAGCACCTGGGACAGCCAAGTAGCCAAAAACATTCAGTACTTC	CASTWDSQVAKNIQYF
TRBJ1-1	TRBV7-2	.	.	TGTGCCAGCAGCTTAGCGGGGACGAACACTGAAGCTTTCTTT	CASSLAGTNTEAFF
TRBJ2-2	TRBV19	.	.	TGTGCCAGTAGTCCTCGAAGGGGGAACACCGGGGAGCTGTTTTTT	CASSPRRGNTGELFF
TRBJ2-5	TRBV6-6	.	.	TGTGCCAGCAAAGTGGGGGAAGAGACCCAGTACTTC	CASKVGEETQYF
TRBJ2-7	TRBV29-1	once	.	TGCAGCGTTGAGTTGTTGGGGCAGGCCGGCTACGAGCAGTACTTC	CSVELLGQAGYEQYF
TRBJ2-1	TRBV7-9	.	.	TGTGCCAGCAGCTTAGGCAGTGATGAGCAGTTCTTC	CASSLGSDEQFF
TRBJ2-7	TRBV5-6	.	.	TGTGCCAGCAGCTTGGCCTGGCTTCCATCCTACGAGCAGTACTTC	CASSLAWLPSYEQYF
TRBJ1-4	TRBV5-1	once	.	TGCGCCAGCAGCTTGGCCCGCGATCCCGCTTTTGGTAATGAAAAACTGTTTTTT	CASSLARDPAFGNEKLFF
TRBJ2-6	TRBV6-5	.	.	TGTGCCAGCAGTTCCGCTGGAAGCTCTGGGGCCAACGTCCTGACTTTC	CASSSAGSSGANVLTF
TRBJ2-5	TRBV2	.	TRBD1	TGTGCCAGCAGTGATACAGGGGGCGGGCAAGAGACCCAGTACTTC	CASSDTGGGQETQYF
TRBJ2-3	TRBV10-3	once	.	TGTGCCATCAGTGAGTACGAGGGTAGCACAGATACGCAGTATTTT	CAISEYEGSTDTQYF